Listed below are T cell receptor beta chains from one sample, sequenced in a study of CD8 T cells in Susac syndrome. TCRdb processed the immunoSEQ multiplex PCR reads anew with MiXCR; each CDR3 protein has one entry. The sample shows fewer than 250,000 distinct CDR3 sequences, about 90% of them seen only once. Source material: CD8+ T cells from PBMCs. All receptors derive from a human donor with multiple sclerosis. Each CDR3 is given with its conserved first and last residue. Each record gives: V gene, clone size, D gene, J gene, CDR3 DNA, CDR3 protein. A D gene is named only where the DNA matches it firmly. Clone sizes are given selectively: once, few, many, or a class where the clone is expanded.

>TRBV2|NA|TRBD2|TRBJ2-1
TGTGCCAGCGGGGTAGCGGGACGAAATGAGCAGTTCTTC
CASGVAGRNEQFF
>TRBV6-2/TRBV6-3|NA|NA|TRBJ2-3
TGTGCCAGCAGCCACTCAAATACGCAGTATTTT
CASSHSNTQYF
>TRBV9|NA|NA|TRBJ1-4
TGTGCCAGCAGCCCTGGACCTTCGGCTAATGAAAAACTGTTTTTT
CASSPGPSANEKLFF
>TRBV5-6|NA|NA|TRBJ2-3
TGTGCCAGCAGCTCACTGGCGGACCTCACAGATACGCAGTATTTT
CASSSLADLTDTQYF
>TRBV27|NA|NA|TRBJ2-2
TGTGCCAGCACCCCTGGTCCCGGGGCTACCGGGGAGCTGTTTTTT
CASTPGPGATGELFF
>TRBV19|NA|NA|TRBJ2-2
TGTGCCAGTAGTATTGGAGAGACCGGGGAGCTGTTTTTT
CASSIGETGELFF
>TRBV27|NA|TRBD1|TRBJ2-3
TGTGCCAGCAGATCATTAGCCGCCGGACAGGGTTGGACAGATACGCAGTATTTT
CASRSLAAGQGWTDTQYF
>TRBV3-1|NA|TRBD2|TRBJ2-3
TGTGCCAGCAGCCAAGATCTGGGGGGGTTCAGGAGCCTCACAGATACGCAGTATTTT
CASSQDLGGFRSLTDTQYF
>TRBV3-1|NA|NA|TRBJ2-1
TGTGCCAGCAGCCAAGATCAGGAGGGGGCGCAGTACAATGAGCAGTTCTTC
CASSQDQEGAQYNEQFF
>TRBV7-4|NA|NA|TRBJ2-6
TGTGCCAGCAGCGGGGGTGGTAGGGAGGGGGCCAACGTCCTGACTTTC
CASSGGGREGANVLTF
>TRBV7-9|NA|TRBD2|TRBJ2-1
TGTGCCAGCATCCAGGCCGGACTAGCCAAAGCGAATGAGCAGTTCTTC
CASIQAGLAKANEQFF
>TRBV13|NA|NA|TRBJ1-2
TGTGCCAGCAGCTTAATCAGGAATATCGCGGTCGATGGCTACACCTTC
CASSLIRNIAVDGYTF
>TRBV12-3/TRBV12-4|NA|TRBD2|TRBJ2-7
TGTGCCAGCAGTATTAGCGGGAGGAGGGGCGAGCAGTACTTC
CASSISGRRGEQYF
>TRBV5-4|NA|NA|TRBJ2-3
TGTGCCAGCCGATTGGACAGAGCGGATACGCAGTATTTT
CASRLDRADTQYF
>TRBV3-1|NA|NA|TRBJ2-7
TGTGCCAGCAGCCAAGATCAGGGACTGCCCTTGTACGAGCAGTACTTC
CASSQDQGLPLYEQYF
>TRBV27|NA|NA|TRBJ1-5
TGTGCCAGCAGTTTATCAGGTGTCAACAATCAGCCCCAGCATTTT
CASSLSGVNNQPQHF
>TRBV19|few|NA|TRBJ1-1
TGTGCCAGTAGTCTGCAGGGGAACACTGAAGCTTTCTTT
CASSLQGNTEAFF
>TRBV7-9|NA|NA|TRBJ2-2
TGTGCCAGCAGCTTAGCAGCAGATACCCCTACCGGGGAGCTGTTTTTT
CASSLAADTPTGELFF
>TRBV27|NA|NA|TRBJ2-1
TGTACCAGCAGTTTCGGTATGGAGCAGTTCTTC
CTSSFGMEQFF
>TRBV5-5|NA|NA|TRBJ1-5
TGTGCCAGCAGCTTGGGCTCGACTGGACCCTTTAGCAATCAGCCCCAGCATTTT
CASSLGSTGPFSNQPQHF
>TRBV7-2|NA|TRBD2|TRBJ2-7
TGTGCCAGCAGCTCAATTAGCGGGGGGGTCGCCGAGCAGTACTTC
CASSSISGGVAEQYF
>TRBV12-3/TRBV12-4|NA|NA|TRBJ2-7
TGTGCCAGCAGTTTTTCGACCCCAGTTGGGCTCTCCTACGAGCAGTACTTC
CASSFSTPVGLSYEQYF
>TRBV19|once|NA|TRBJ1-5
TGTGCCAGTAGTTTCCGGGATGATTTTAATCAGCCCCAGCATTTT
CASSFRDDFNQPQHF
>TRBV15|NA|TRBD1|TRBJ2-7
TGTGCCACCAGCAGGACCCTTGGGACAGGGCAAGAGCAGTACTTC
CATSRTLGTGQEQYF